This T cell receptor (beta chain) derives from a study of radiation and T cells in renal cell carcinoma. Study-wide points: Top tumor clonotypes rose in blood 2 weeks post-radiation, then contracted.

Indicated time point: blood 2 weeks post-SBRT. Treatment of the sample: 15 Gy SBRT to primary tumor, nephrectomy 4 weeks later. The patient's renal cell carcinoma had clear cell pathology. Profiling relied on immunoSEQ multiplex PCR, and the TCRdb table lists in-frame clones only, not all of them. The data hold tens of thousands of clones, with around 86% observed a single time. Trimming cost V 4 bases and J 1 base; bases outside gene matches: 8. CDR1 MNHNS and CDR2 SASEGT come from the germline V gene. The CDR3 covers 16 residues. In regard to this clone: Its antigen is currently unknown.

This chain uses TRBV6-1 with TRBJ2-3, with TRBD1 matching 7 bases. This receptor was identified in a woman aged 45-60 years with renal cell carcinoma. The specimen comprised blood, sampled from a patient whose treatment included radiotherapy and nephrectomy. Written as DNA, the CDR3 is TGTGCCAGCAGTGCCGGACAGGCTCTACGCACAGATACGCAGTATTTT. Translation: CASSAGQALRTDTQYF.